Listed below are T cell receptor beta chains from one sample, sequenced in a study of T cells in localized non-small cell lung cancer. Profiling relied on immunoSEQ multiplex PCR, and the TCRdb table lists in-frame clones only, not all of them. The table has under 20,000 clones, 87% seen once; the top ten hold 27%. The material was peripheral blood mononuclear cells, obtained before any cancer treatment. These receptors all stem from a male donor aged 60 or over with stage II lung adenocarcinoma. Both conserved end residues are part of each CDR3. The D gene is left open where the match is weak.

CDR3aa	v_gene	j_gene	len	d_gene
CASSLANTGELFF	TRBV28	TRBJ2-2	13	.
CASSPNYYNEQFF	TRBV11-3	TRBJ2-1	13	.
CASSYTNRGEQFF	TRBV6-5	TRBJ2-1	13	TRBD1
CASSLDLEETQYF	TRBV7-9	TRBJ2-5	13	.
CAWKGLAANTGELFF	TRBV30	TRBJ2-2	15	.
CASSAGPSYNEQFF	TRBV6-1	TRBJ2-1	14	.
CASSYGSTYNEQFF	TRBV11-3	TRBJ2-1	14	.
CSVGDRGNGELFF	TRBV29-1	TRBJ2-2	13	TRBD1
CASSEAARYEQYF	TRBV6-1	TRBJ2-7	13	.
CASSSWGVTSSGANVLTF	TRBV7-9	TRBJ2-6	18	.
CASSLVGHEYSNQPQHF	TRBV5-4	TRBJ1-5	17	.
CASSQEEGGGSEKLFF	TRBV4-3	TRBJ1-4	16	.
CASSGDSNQPQHF	TRBV7-9	TRBJ1-5	13	.
CASSQEYQEPGANVLTF	TRBV4-3	TRBJ2-6	17	.
CASSFPQGTAFF	TRBV19	TRBJ1-1	12	TRBD1
CASRDRASSYEQYF	TRBV2	TRBJ2-7	14	TRBD1
CASSELSGRISTDTQYF	TRBV25-1	TRBJ2-3	17	.
CASSFPRTGADLISQYF	TRBV28	TRBJ2-5	17	TRBD1
CASIAHMNTEAFF	TRBV19	TRBJ1-1	13	.
CASRYGRAETQYF	TRBV5-4	TRBJ2-5	13	TRBD2
CASSWTSDFTDTQYF	TRBV4-2	TRBJ2-3	15	TRBD2
CASSKLAGTYNEQFF	TRBV7-9	TRBJ2-1	15	TRBD2
CSASRGELFF	TRBV20-1	TRBJ2-2	10	.
CASSPTGFVGYTF	TRBV6-5	TRBJ1-2	13	.
CSVESGSADTQYF	TRBV29-1	TRBJ2-3	13	.
CSVEVPGADEKLFF	TRBV29-1	TRBJ1-4	14	.
CASSVGTASGNTIYF	TRBV9	TRBJ1-3	15	TRBD1
CAIKVGGNQPQHF	TRBV28	TRBJ1-5	13	.
CASSEWGTTTDTQYF	TRBV25-1	TRBJ2-3	15	TRBD2
CASSLQGKETQYF	TRBV27	TRBJ2-5	13	.
CACAPVGEKLFF	TRBV30	TRBJ1-4	12	.
CASSEQGTSTDTQYF	TRBV7-9	TRBJ2-3	15	.
CASSDTPGAANYGYTF	TRBV5-1	TRBJ1-2	16	.
CSVDLRDTEAFF	TRBV29-1	TRBJ1-1	12	.
CASRADSGANVLTF	TRBV2	TRBJ2-6	14	.
CASSLDSMNTEAFF	TRBV5-1	TRBJ1-1	14	.
CASTLGDRAYEQYF	TRBV6-1	TRBJ2-7	14	TRBD1
CASSVVRAAKENEQFF	TRBV9	TRBJ2-1	16	.
CAISRAQEVGNTIYF	TRBV10-3	TRBJ1-3	15	.